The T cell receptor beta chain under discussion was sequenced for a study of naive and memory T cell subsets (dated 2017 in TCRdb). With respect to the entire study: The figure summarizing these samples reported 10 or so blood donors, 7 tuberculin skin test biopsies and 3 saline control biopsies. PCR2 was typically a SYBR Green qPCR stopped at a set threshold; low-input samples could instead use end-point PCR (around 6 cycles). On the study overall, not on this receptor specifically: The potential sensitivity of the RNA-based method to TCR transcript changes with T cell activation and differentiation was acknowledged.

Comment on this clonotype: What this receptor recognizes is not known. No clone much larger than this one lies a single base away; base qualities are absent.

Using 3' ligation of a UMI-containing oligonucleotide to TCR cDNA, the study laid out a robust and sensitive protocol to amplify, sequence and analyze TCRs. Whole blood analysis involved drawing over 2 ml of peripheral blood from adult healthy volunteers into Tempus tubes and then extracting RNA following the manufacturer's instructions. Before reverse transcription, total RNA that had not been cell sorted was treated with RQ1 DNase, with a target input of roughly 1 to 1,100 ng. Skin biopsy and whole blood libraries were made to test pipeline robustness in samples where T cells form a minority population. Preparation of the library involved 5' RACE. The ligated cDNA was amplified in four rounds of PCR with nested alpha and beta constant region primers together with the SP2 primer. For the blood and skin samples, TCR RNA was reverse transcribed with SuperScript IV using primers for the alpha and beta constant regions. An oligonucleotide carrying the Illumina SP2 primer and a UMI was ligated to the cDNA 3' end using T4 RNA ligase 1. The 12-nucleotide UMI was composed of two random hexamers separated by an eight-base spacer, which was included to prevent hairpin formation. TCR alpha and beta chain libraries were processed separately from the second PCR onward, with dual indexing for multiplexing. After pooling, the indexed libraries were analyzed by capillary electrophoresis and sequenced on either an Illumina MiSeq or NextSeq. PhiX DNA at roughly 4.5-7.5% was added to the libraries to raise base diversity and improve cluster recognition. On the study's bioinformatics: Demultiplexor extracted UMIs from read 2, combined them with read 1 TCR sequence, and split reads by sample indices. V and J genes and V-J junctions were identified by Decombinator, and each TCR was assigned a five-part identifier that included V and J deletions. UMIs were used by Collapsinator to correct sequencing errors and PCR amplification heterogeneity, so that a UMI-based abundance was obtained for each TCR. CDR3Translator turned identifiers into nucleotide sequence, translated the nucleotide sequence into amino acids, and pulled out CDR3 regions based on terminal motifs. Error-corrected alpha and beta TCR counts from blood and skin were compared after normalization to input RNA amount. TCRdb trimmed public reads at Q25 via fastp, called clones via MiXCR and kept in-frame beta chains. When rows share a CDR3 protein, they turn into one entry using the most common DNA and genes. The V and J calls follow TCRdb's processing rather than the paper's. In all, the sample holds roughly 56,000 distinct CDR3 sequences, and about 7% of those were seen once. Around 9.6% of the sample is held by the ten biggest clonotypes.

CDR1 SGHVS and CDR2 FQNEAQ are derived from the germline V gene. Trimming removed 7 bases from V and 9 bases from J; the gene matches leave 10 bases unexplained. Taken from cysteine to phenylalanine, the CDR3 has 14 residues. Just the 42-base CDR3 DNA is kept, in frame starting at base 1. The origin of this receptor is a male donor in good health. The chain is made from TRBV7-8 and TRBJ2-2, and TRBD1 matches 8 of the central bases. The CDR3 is CASKPGQAFRELFF. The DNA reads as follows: TGTGCCAGCAAGCCGGGACAGGCCTTTAGGGAGCTGTTTTTT.